The T cell receptor (beta chain) described here comes from a study of blood T cell repertoires in COVID-19. For the study at large: Material from acute and convalescent COVID-19 was sourced from the United States, Italy and Spain.

Authors' processing steps: Amplified reference gene primers provided the basis for estimating nucleated cell counts. Libraries were prepared by immunoSEQ multiplex PCR; TCRdb keeps only in-frame clonotypes and omits some of them. V, J and clone size derive from that table, while D and trimming were established from the DNA sequence. Altogether tens of thousands of clones are present, around nine tenths being singletons, with the ten largest covering under 20%. The CDR3 extends over 13 amino acids. The germline V gene encodes CDR1 SEHNR and CDR2 FQNEAQ (reference sequence). Trimming removed 5 bases at V and 5 bases at J, with 13 bases between.

This receptor was obtained from a man in his 70s with acute or convalescent COVID-19. The chain carries TRBV7-9 and TRBJ2-7; the D is unclear. The sample taken for sequencing was peripheral blood. The CDR3 DNA follows: TGTGCCAGCAGCCCCACTACCCCTGACGAGCAGTACTTC. This sequence encodes CASSPTTPDEQYF.